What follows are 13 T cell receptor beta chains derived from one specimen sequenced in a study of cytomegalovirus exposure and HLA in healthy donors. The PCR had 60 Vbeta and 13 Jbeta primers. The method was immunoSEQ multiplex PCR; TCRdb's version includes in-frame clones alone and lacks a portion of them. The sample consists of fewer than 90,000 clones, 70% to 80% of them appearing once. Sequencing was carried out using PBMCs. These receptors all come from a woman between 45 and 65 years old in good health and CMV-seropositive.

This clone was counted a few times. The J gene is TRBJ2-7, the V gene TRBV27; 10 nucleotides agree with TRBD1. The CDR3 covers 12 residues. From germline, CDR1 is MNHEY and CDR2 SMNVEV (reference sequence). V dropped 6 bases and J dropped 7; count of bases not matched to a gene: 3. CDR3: CASRTGGREQYF. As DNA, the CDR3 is TGTGCCAGCAGGACAGGGGGCAGGGAGCAGTACTTC.

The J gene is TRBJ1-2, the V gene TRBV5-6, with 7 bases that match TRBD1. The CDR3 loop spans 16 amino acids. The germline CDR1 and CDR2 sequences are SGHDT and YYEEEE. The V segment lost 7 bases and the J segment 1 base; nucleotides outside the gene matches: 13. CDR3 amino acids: CASSPPARGINYGYTF. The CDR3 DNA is TGTGCCAGCTCCCCACCGGCCAGGGGGATTAACTATGGCTACACCTTC.

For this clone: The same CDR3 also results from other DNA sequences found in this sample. CDR3 protein: CASSLSGQPQHF. The CDR3 DNA follows: TGTGCCAGCAGCCTGTCGGGTCAGCCCCAGCATTTT. The chain joins TRBV28 to TRBJ1-5; D is uncertain. Trimming took off 6 bases at V and 6 bases at J, with 9 bases between the two ends. Germline CDR1 reads MDHEN; CDR2 reads SYDVKM. This CDR3 comprises 12 residues.

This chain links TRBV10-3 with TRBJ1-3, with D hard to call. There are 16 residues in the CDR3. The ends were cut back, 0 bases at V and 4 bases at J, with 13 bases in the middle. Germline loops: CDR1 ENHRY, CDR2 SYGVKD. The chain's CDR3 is CAISESAGWLGNTIYF. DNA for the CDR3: TGTGCCATCAGTGAGTCGGCGGGATGGCTCGGAAACACCATATATTTT.

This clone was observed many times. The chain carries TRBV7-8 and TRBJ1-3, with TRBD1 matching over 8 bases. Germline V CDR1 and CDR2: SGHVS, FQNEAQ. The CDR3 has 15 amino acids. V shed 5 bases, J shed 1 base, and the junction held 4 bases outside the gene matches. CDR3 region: CASSAWTGSGNTIYF. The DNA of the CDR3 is TGTGCCAGCAGCGCCTGGACAGGGTCTGGAAACACCATATATTTT.

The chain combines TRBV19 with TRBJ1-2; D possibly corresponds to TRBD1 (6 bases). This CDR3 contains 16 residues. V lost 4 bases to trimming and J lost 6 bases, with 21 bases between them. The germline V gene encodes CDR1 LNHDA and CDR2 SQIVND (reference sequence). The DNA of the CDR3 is TGTGCCAGTAGTACCCGGGGGGGGCGCGGGGAACATGGCTACACCTTC. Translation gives CASSTRGGRGEHGYTF.

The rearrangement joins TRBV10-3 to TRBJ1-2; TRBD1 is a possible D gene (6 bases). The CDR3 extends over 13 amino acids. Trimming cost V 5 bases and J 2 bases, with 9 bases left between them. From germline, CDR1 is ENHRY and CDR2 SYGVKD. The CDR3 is CAISPQGNYGYTF. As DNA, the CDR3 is TGTGCCATCAGTCCACAGGGAAACTATGGCTACACCTTC.

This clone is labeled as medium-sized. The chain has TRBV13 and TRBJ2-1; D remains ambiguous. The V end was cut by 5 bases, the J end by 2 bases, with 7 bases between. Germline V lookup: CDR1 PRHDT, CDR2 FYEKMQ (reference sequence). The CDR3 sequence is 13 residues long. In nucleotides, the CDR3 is TGTGCCAGCAGCCTTAGCCCCTACAATGAGCAGTTCTTC. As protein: CASSLSPYNEQFF.

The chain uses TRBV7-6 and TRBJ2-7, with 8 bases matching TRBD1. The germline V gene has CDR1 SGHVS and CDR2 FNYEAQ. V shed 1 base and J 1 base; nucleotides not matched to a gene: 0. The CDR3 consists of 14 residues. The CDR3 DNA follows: TGTGCCAGCAGCTTAGGGACAGGGTCCTACGAGCAGTACTTC. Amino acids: CASSLGTGSYEQYF.

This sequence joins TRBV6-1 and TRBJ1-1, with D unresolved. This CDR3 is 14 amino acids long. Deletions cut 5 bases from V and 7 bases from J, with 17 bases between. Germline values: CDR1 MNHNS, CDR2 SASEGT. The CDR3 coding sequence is TGTGCCAGCAGTTTATCCCGGGGTGGGCGTGAAGCTTTCTTT. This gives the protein CASSLSRGGREAFF.

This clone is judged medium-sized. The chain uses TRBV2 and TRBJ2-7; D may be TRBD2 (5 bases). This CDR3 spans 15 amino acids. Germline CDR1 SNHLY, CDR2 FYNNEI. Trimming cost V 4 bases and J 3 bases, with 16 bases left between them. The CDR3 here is CASSGGIRSYYEQYF. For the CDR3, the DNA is TGTGCCAGCAGTGGAGGGATCCGTAGCTACTACGAGCAGTACTTC.

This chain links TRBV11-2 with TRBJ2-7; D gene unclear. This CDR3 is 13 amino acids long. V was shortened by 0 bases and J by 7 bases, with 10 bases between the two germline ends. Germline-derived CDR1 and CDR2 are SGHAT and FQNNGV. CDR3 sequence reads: CASSLEVGREQYF. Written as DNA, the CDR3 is TGTGCCAGCAGCTTAGAAGTCGGTCGTGAGCAGTACTTC.

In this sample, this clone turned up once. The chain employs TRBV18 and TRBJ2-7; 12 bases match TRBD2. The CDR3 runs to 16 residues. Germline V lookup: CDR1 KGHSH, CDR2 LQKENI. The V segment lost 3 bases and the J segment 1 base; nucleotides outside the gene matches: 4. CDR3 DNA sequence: TGTGCCAGCTCACCCGAAGGACTAGCGGGATCCTACGAGCAGTACTTC. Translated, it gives CASSPEGLAGSYEQYF.